Each of the 27 T cell receptor beta chains below was sequenced from the same sample in a study of glioma-infiltrating T cells. Amplification of TCR alpha and beta CDR3 regions from RNA used iRepertoire nested multiplex PCR. From the multiplex PCR reads, TCRdb called clonotypes with MiXCR, one entry per CDR3 protein. The table has some 85,000 distinct CDR3 sequences, about 23% seen once; the top ten hold 6.7%. Specimen: glioma tissue, nonneoplastic brain tissue, or PBMCs (not recorded which). Receptor source: a human donor with low-grade glioma or glioblastoma, undergoing nonglioma brain surgery, or in good health (not recorded which).

In its sample, this clonotype was seen many times. The chain is built from TRBV20-1 and TRBJ2-7; 8 nucleotides match TRBD1. Looked up from germline, CDR1 is DFQATT and CDR2 is SNEGSKA (reference sequence). This CDR3 is 15 amino acids long. V lost 0 bases and J lost 0; bases outside the gene matches: 4. The CDR3 sequence is CSARETGGTSYEQYF. The CDR3 DNA reads TGCAGTGCTAGAGAAACAGGGGGAACCTCCTACGAGCAGTACTTC.

This clonotype was counted many times. This chain uses TRBV2 with TRBJ2-7; D may be TRBD1 (5 bases). Trimming removed 7 bases at V and 0 bases at J, with 10 bases between. CDR1 and CDR2 (germline): SNHLY, FYNNEI. CDR3 length: 13 residues. The CDR3 sequence: CASNKDNSYEQYF. The CDR3 DNA follows: TGTGCCAGCAATAAGGACAACTCCTACGAGCAGTACTTC.

The V and J genes are TRBV11-2 and TRBJ2-3, with TRBD2 matching over 10 bases. The V gene end was trimmed by 2 bases and the J gene end by 2 bases; junction bases not matched to a gene: 7. The CDR3 has 17 amino acids. CDR1 is SGHAT and CDR2 is FQNNGV in the germline V gene. CDR3 DNA sequence: TGTGCCAGCAGCTTACAAGCGGGAGGGTATTCCACAGATACGCAGTATTTT. Residues: CASSLQAGGYSTDTQYF.

J is TRBJ2-7 and V is TRBV10-2; the D call may be TRBD1 or TRBD2 (5 bases each). Trimming shortened V by 3 bases and J by 0 bases, and 18 bases separated the two germline ends. The CDR3 has 17 residues. Germline CDR1 and CDR2: WSHSY and SAAADI. Written as DNA, the CDR3 is TGCGCCAGCAGTGATCCGATTGATGGGGGTCCCTCCTACGAGCAGTACTTC. This translates into CASSDPIDGGPSYEQYF.

This clonotype was observed at least ten times. The chain is built from TRBV7-9 and TRBJ1-2; D gene ambiguous. Trimming pared 7 bases from V and 8 bases from J, leaving 20 bases between. CDR1 is SEHNR and CDR2 is FQNEAQ in the germline V gene (reference sequence). The CDR3 consists of 14 residues. The CDR3 nucleotides read TGTGCCAGCACCCTTTTGGGTCCCGGGGAAGGCTACACCTTC. It yields the protein CASTLLGPGEGYTF.

At least ten counts were recorded for this clonotype. The V call is TRBV2, the J call TRBJ1-1, with a weak D call TRBD1 (5 bases). The CDR3 totals 14 residues. Trimming took off 5 bases at V and 11 bases at J, with 21 bases between the two ends. Per germline, CDR1 SNHLY and CDR2 FYNNEI. In DNA form, the CDR3 reads TGTGCCAGCAGTTCCCCTCCCGCAGGGAGCGAGGCTTTCTTT. Amino acid sequence: CASSSPPAGSEAFF.

This clonotype was detected many times. The V call is TRBV11-2, the J call TRBJ2-7; D unclear. V was cut by 2 bases and J by 3 bases, with 11 bases left in between. This CDR3 is 14 amino acids long. CDR1 SGHAT and CDR2 FQNNGV come from the germline V gene. The DNA for the CDR3 is TGTGCCAGCAGCTTAATTCCTGGATACTACGAGCAGTACTTC. Amino acids: CASSLIPGYYEQYF.

Concerning this clonotype itself: Just one base apart from a much larger clone, this may be a read error. V gene TRBV5-1 combines with J gene TRBJ2-3; no clear D. Between the trimmed V and J ends, which lost 0 bases and 1 base, there was a span of 6 bases. The CDR3 spans 14 residues. Looked up from germline, CDR1 is SGHRS and CDR2 is YFSETQ. The CDR3 coding sequence is TGCGCCAGCAGCTTGGCCGCAGGCACAGATACGCAGTATTTT. The encoded protein is CASSLAAGTDTQYF.

This clonotype was seen a handful of times. The CDR3 protein is CASKAGQRSNQPQHF. The CDR3 DNA follows: TGTGCCAGTAAGGCAGGGCAGCGTAGCAATCAGCCCCAGCATTTT. V usage is TRBV19 and J usage is TRBJ1-5; TRBD1 is a possible D gene (5 bases). Germline values: CDR1 LNHDA, CDR2 SQIVND (reference sequence). CDR3 size: 15 residues. Trimming left V 7 bases short and J 0 bases short, with 13 bases between. Using reference TRBV19 and TRBJ1-5 for the parts outside the CDR3, the full variable domain is DGGITQSPKYLFRKEGQNVTLSCEQNLNHDAMYWYRQDPGQGLRLIYYSQIVNDFQKGDIAEGYSVSREKKESFPLTVTSAQKNPTAFYLCASKAGQRSNQPQHFGDGTRLSIL.

This clonotype was seen many times. The chain recombines TRBV18 with TRBJ2-7; tentatively, D is TRBD1 (6 bases). In germline, CDR1 is KGHSH, CDR2 LQKENI. With 3 bases removed from V and 7 bases from J, the gap between germline ends came to 13 bases. This CDR3 comprises 13 residues. The CDR3 sequence: CASSPLDRSEQYF. For the CDR3, the DNA is TGTGCCAGCTCACCTCTAGACAGGTCTGAGCAGTACTTC. Drawing the rest from reference TRBV18 and TRBJ2-7, the complete variable domain is NAGVMQNPRHLVRRRGQEARLRCSPMKGHSHVYWYRQLPEEGLKFMVYLQKENIIDESGMPKERFSAEFPKEGPSILRIQQVVRGDSAAYFCASSPLDRSEQYFGPGTRLTVT.

J is TRBJ2-1 and V is TRBV2; 8 bases fit TRBD2. Germline V gives CDR1 SNHLY, CDR2 FYNNEI. The CDR3 contains 17 residues. V lost 7 bases and J lost 4; bases outside the gene matches: 15. The CDR3 protein is CASISVVSGRAYNEQFF. In nucleotides, the CDR3 is TGTGCCAGCATCTCGGTGGTGAGCGGGAGAGCGTACAATGAGCAGTTCTTC.

J is TRBJ1-5 and V is TRBV5-1; TRBD1 is a possible D gene (5 bases). This CDR3 contains 14 residues. The germline V and J ends were trimmed by 4 bases and 6 bases, with 14 bases remaining between them. CDR1 is SGHRS, CDR2 YFSETQ, per germline. In nucleotides, the CDR3 is TGCGCCAGCAGCCCGTGGGGGAGTGCTCAGCCCCAGCATTTT. Residues: CASSPWGSAQPQHF.

This clonotype was seen at least ten times. V usage is TRBV15 and J usage is TRBJ1-5; D is undetermined. The germline V and J ends were trimmed by 5 bases and 4 bases, with 15 bases remaining between them. Germline V gene sequence: CDR1 LNHNV, CDR2 YYDKDF (reference sequence). The CDR3 has 15 residues. Here the CDR3 reads CATSPQTGLNQPQHF. The CDR3 bases are TGTGCCACCAGCCCACAGACCGGCTTAAATCAGCCCCAGCATTTT. Full variable domain (outside the CDR3, taken from reference TRBV15 and TRBJ1-5): DAMVIQNPRYQVTQFGKPVTLSCSQTLNHNVMYWYQQKSSQAPKLLFHYYDKDFNNEADTPDNFQSRRPNTSFCFLDIRSPGLGDTAMYLCATSPQTGLNQPQHFGDGTRLSIL.

This clonotype was seen at least ten times. V usage is TRBV4-1 and J usage is TRBJ1-5, with D perhaps TRBD1 (6 bases). The CDR3 covers 18 residues. In germline, CDR1 is MGHRA, CDR2 YSYEKL. Trimming took 4 bases from V and 0 from J, leaving 19 bases between them. The chain's CDR3 is CASSPRSRQGNSNQPQHF. For the CDR3, the DNA is TGCGCCAGCAGCCCTCGCTCGCGCCAGGGGAATAGCAATCAGCCCCAGCATTTT.

This clonotype was recorded many times. The rearrangement joins TRBV6-2 or TRBV6-3 to TRBJ2-1; 13 bases map to TRBD2. The germline V gene has CDR1 MNHEY and CDR2 SVGEGT. Trimming took 5 bases from V and 9 from J; bases not matched to a gene: 10. CDR3 length equals 16 residues. The chain's CDR3 is CASSGTGLAGVGEQFF. The DNA of the CDR3 is TGTGCCAGCAGTGGCACCGGACTAGCGGGAGTTGGTGAGCAGTTCTTC.

Points on this clonotype: A read error is possible here, since a much larger clone lies one base away. The chain combines TRBV5-4 with TRBJ2-5, with a tentative D call TRBD1 (5 bases). There are 16 residues in the CDR3. Germline loops: CDR1 SGHNT, CDR2 YYREEE (reference sequence). Trimming removed 1 base at V and 4 bases at J, with 17 bases between. Written as DNA, the CDR3 is TGTGCCAGCAGCTTGAGGGGCATCCAAATCGGAGAGACCCAGTACTTC. Its translation: CASSLRGIQIGETQYF.

This clonotype was counted ten times or more. V and J are TRBV20-1 and TRBJ1-2, with no clear D. Germline values: CDR1 DFQATT, CDR2 SNEGSKA (reference sequence). The length of the CDR3 is 13 residues. Deletions cut 6 bases from V and 5 bases from J, with 16 bases between. CDR3 sequence reads: CSAHSGRGYGYTF. Written as DNA, the CDR3 is TGCAGTGCCCATTCTGGGAGAGGGTATGGCTACACCTTC.

This clonotype has a count of ten or more. The chain carries TRBV20-1 and TRBJ1-2; TRBD1 is a possible D gene (5 bases). This CDR3 contains 14 residues. Germline values: CDR1 DFQATT, CDR2 SNEGSKA (reference sequence). Trimming stripped 5 bases from V and 0 bases from J, with 13 bases between. CDR3 in DNA: TGCAGTGCTCGTGGAGGGACCTCTAACTATGGCTACACCTTC. This translates into CSARGGTSNYGYTF.

J is TRBJ2-2 and V is TRBV18, with D tentatively TRBD2 (6 bases). Germline V CDR1 and CDR2: KGHSH, LQKENI. The CDR3 loop spans 16 amino acids. Deletions cut 1 base from V and 4 bases from J, with 13 bases between. The CDR3 nucleotides are TGTGCCAGCTCACCACAGGGTCGGAGGGGCACCGGGGAGCTGTTTTTT. This gives the protein CASSPQGRRGTGELFF.

To note about this clonotype: One base away lies a much larger clone, so this may be a sequencing read error. The chain carries TRBV18 and TRBJ1-1, with 9 nucleotides matching TRBD1. The CDR3 length is 14 residues. In germline, CDR1 is KGHSH, CDR2 LQKENI. Written as DNA, the CDR3 is TGTGCCAGCTCAGGGGACAGGGTGAACGCTGAAGCTTTCTTT. It codes for CASSGDRVNAEAFF.

This clonotype was observed a few times. The genes are TRBV5-1 and TRBJ2-7; TRBD1 matches at 9 bases. Germline CDR1 reads SGHRS; CDR2 reads YFSETQ. Unmatched junction bases numbered 8, after V lost 4 bases and J lost 3 bases. The CDR3 has 15 amino acids. This CDR3 reads CASSPGQGLGYEQYF. As DNA, the CDR3 is TGCGCCAGCAGCCCGGGACAGGGTCTTGGCTACGAGCAGTACTTC.

This clonotype has ten or more counts. The chain combines TRBV28 with TRBJ1-2; 9 bases agree with TRBD1. The CDR3 is 14 amino acids. The J segment lost 4 bases and the V segment lost 3 bases, leaving 3 bases of the junction unmatched. The germline CDR1 and CDR2 sequences are MDHEN and SYDVKM. Here the CDR3 DNA reads TGTGCCAGCAGTTTGGGGGACAGGGTCTATGGCTACACCTTC. Amino acid sequence: CASSLGDRVYGYTF.

The table lists this clonotype with a few counts. CDR3 DNA sequence: TGTGCCAGCTCTCCAATCCGGGTAGAGACAGGGAATCTCGGCTACACCTTC. It codes for CASSPIRVETGNLGYTF. This chain links TRBV18 with TRBJ1-2, with 7 bases identical to TRBD1. Looked up from germline, CDR1 is KGHSH and CDR2 is LQKENI. The J segment lost 8 bases and the V segment lost 6 bases, leaving 21 bases of the junction unmatched. The CDR3 sequence is 17 residues long.

V is TRBV11-2 and J is TRBJ2-5; TRBD1 aligns across 7 bases. V was pared by 1 base and J by 4 bases, with 6 bases of the junction left unmatched. Germline V gene lookup returns CDR1 SGHAT and CDR2 FQNNGV. The length of the CDR3 is 15 residues. Here the CDR3 reads CASSLARGLRETQYF. In DNA, the CDR3 is TGTGCCAGCAGCTTAGCGAGGGGGCTGAGAGAGACCCAGTACTTC.

The table lists this clonotype with many counts. This chain joins TRBV20-1 and TRBJ1-2; D remains ambiguous. The CDR3 length is 13 residues. Trimming cost V 2 bases and J 4 bases, with 11 bases left between them. Germline values: CDR1 DFQATT, CDR2 SNEGSKA (reference sequence). CDR3 nucleotides: TGCAGTGCTAGAATGGTCTCCGTCTATGGCTACACCTTC. Translated, it gives CSARMVSVYGYTF.

This clonotype showed up just once. The chain links TRBV20-1 to TRBJ2-3; 8 bases are a match to TRBD2. The CDR3 spans 18 residues. The trim removed 1 base at V and 6 bases at J, leaving 18 bases unmatched. From germline, CDR1 is DFQATT and CDR2 SNEGSKA (reference sequence). The CDR3 here is CSARGIQSPRGVRDTQYF. CDR3 coding DNA: TGCAGTGCTAGAGGCATCCAAAGCCCGCGGGGGGTTAGGGATACGCAGTATTTT.

This clonotype was observed at least ten times. The chain couples TRBV2 to TRBJ1-1, with TRBD1 matching over 9 bases. With 8 bases clipped from V and 1 base from J, the junction kept 5 bases outside the gene matches. Germline loops: CDR1 SNHLY, CDR2 FYNNEI. This CDR3 contains 14 residues. The CDR3 DNA reads TGTGCCAGCCGGGACAGGGAAGCGAACACTGAAGCTTTCTTT. This gives the protein CASRDREANTEAFF. The full variable domain, completed using reference TRBV2 and TRBJ1-1, is EPEVTQTPSHQVTQMGQEVILRCVPISNHLYFYWYRQILGQKVEFLVSFYNNEISEKSEIFDDQFSVERPDGSNFTLKIRSTKLEDSAMYFCASRDREANTEAFFGQGTRLTVV.